One and the same sample provided the 3 T cell receptor beta chains below, sequenced in a study of T cell repertoires in cytomegalovirus infection. The antigens these receptors bind are not known. In TCRdb, the reads were re-called with MiXCR into one record per CDR3 protein. The data contain about 570,000 distinct CDR3 sequences, 40% of them singletons. The sample here was cultured PBMCs, taken from culture after CMV antigen stimulation. Receptors were obtained from a human donor in good health (CMV status not recorded). Some clones in this sample may be carry-over from other donors' samples.

The chain combines TRBV7-6 with TRBJ2-7, with D perhaps being TRBD1 or TRBD2 (5 bases each). Germline V CDR1 and CDR2: SGHVS, FNYEAQ. CDR3 size: 13 residues. Trimming removed 0 bases at V and 6 bases at J, with 9 bases between. Here the CDR3 DNA reads TGTGCCAGCAGCTTAGCTGGGACGATCGAGCAGTACTTC. Its protein is CASSLAGTIEQYF.

V gene TRBV27 combines with J gene TRBJ1-1; perhaps TRBD1 as D (5 bases). The germline V gene has CDR1 MNHEY and CDR2 SMNVEV (reference sequence). V lost 6 bases, J lost 0 bases, and 14 bases lay in between. The CDR3 has 15 amino acids. The CDR3 protein is CASSPRGPMNTEAFF. CDR3 in DNA: TGTGCCAGCAGCCCGAGGGGACCCATGAACACTGAAGCTTTCTTT.

The chain carries TRBV6-5 and TRBJ2-7; tentatively, D is TRBD2 (5 bases). The V end lost 2 bases, the J end lost 2 bases, and 16 bases lay between the germline ends. The CDR3 has 16 amino acids. Germline loops: CDR1 MNHEY, CDR2 SVGAGI. Here the CDR3 DNA reads TGTGCCAGCAGTTACCGCCCAAGGACCGGGGCCTACGAGCAGTACTTC. It specifies CASSYRPRTGAYEQYF.